This T cell receptor (beta chain) was sequenced in a study of T and B cells in COVID-19 patients. Study summary: COVID-19 patients gave peripheral blood either during active infection or after recovery. The recovered patients had mostly mild to moderate COVID-19 with outpatient management.

TRB was amplified from about 260-540 ng of blood genomic DNA. V lost 0 bases, J lost 7 bases, and 3 bases stayed unmatched. The CDR3 is 13 residues long. From germline, CDR1 is SGHTA and CDR2 FQGNSA. This clonotype was observed a single time. Its cognate antigen is unknown. Study-wide results and limits: Patients with COVID-19 reportedly showed strongly skewed T cell receptor beta variable and joining gene usage.

TRB rearrangements were amplified by multiplex PCR with BIOMED2 TRB-A/B primers. MiXCR, applied by TCRdb to the multiplex PCR reads, yields one record per CDR3 protein. The sample has 20,000 to 25,000 distinct CDR3 sequences; just under 30% are singletons. The rearrangement links TRBV7-2 to TRBJ2-7; 7 positions agree with TRBD2. This TCR was recovered from a human donor who had recovered from COVID-19. Sequencing input: blood. The CDR3 bases are TGTGCCAGCAGCTTAGCCTGGGGGGGGGAGCAGTACTTC. It translates to CASSLAWGGEQYF.